This section outlines one TCR beta chain sequence together with its context. V dropped 5 bases and J dropped 0 bases, with 8 bases sitting between them. CDR1 is SNHLY, CDR2 FYNNEI, per germline. The CDR3 loop spans 14 amino acids. Methods used by the authors: How many nucleated cells were present was estimated from reference gene primer amplification. Method: immunoSEQ multiplex PCR; TCRdb's copy keeps in-frame clones and lacks some. V and J calls and clone size are given by that table; D and trimming were obtained from the DNA. The sample lists 130,000 to 150,000 clones; approximately 83% were seen once. These data come from a study of blood T cell repertoires in COVID-19. Study background: Sources were T cells, B-cell-depleted T cells, or PBMCs; the material itself was cDNA or gDNA.

Sequenced material: peripheral blood. This TCR derives from a woman in her fifties or sixties with COVID-19, enrolled during active disease. The chain couples TRBV2 to TRBJ1-3, with a tentative D call TRBD1 (6 bases). The chain's CDR3 is CASSLDSSGNTIYF. The CDR3 DNA follows: TGTGCCAGCAGTCTGGACAGCTCTGGAAACACCATATATTTT.